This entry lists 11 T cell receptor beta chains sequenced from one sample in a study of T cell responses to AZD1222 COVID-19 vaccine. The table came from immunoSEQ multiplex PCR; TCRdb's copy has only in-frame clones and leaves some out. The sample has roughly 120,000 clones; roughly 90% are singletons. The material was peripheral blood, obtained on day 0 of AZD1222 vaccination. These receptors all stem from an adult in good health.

Here the CDR3 reads CASSQTANNEKLFF. The DNA of the CDR3 is TGCGCCAGCAGCCAGACAGCTAATAATGAAAAACTGTTTTTT. The chain joins TRBV5-1 to TRBJ1-4; the D gene is possibly TRBD1 (5 bases). Germline values: CDR1 SGHRS, CDR2 YFSETQ. The V and J ends lost 4 bases and 4 bases respectively, with 11 bases between them. There are 14 residues in the CDR3.

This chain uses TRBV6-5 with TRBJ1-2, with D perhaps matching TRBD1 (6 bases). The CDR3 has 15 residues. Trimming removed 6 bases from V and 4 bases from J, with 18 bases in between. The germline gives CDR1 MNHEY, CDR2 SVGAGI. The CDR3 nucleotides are TGTGCCAGCAGCCCCACCGACAGGCCTTTCTATGGCTACACCTTC. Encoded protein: CASSPTDRPFYGYTF.

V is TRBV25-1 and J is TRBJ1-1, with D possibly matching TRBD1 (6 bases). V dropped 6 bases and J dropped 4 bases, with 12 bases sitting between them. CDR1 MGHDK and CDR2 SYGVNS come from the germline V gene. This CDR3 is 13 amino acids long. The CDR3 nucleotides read TGTGCCAGCAGGCGGGGGGCGGGCACTGAAGCTTTCTTT. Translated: CASRRGAGTEAFF.

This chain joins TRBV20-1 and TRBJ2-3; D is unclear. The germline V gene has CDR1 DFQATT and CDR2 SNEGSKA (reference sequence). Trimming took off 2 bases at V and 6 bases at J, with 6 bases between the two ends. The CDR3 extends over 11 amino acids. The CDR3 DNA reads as TGCAGTGCTAGACCTATTGATACGCAGTATTTT. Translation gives CSARPIDTQYF.

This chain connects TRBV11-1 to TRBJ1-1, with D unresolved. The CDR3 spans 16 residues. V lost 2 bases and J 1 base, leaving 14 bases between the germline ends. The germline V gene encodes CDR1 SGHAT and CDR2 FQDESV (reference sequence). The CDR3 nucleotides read TGTGCCAGCAGCTTAAGGCCAGGCCCCCCGAACACTGAAGCTTTCTTT. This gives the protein CASSLRPGPPNTEAFF.

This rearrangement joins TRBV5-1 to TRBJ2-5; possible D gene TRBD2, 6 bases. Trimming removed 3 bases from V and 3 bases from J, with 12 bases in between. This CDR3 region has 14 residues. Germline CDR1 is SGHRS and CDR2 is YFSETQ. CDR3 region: CASSWGGTEETQYF. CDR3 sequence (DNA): TGCGCCAGCAGCTGGGGAGGTACAGAAGAGACCCAGTACTTC.

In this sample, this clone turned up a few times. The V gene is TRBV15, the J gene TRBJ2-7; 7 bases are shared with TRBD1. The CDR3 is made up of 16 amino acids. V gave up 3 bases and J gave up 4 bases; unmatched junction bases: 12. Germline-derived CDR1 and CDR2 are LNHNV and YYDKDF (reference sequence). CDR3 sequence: CATSRLRTGSAYEQYF. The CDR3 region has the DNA TGTGCCACCAGCAGGCTGCGGACAGGTTCGGCGTACGAGCAGTACTTC.

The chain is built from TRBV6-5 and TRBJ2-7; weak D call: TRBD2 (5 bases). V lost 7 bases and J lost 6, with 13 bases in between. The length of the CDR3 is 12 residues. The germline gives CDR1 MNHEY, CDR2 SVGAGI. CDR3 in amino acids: CASTSTSGEQYF. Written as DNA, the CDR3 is TGTGCCAGCACTTCGACCAGCGGCGAGCAGTACTTC.

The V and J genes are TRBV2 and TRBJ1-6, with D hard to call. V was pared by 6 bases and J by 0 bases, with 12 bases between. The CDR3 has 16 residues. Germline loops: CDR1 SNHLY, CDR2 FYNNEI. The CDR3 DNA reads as TGTGCCAGCAGCCCGACCGAGAGCTCCTATAATTCACCCCTCCACTTT. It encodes CASSPTESSYNSPLHF.

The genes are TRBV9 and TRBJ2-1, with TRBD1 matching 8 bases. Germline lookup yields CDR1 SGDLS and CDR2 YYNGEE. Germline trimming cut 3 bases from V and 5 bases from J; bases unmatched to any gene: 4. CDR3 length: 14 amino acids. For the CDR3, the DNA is TGTGCCAGCAGCGGGGGACAGGTTAACAATGAGCAGTTCTTC. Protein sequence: CASSGGQVNNEQFF. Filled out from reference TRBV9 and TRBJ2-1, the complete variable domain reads DSGVTQTPKHLITATGQRVTLRCSPRSGDLSVYWYQQSLDQGLQFLIQYYNGEERAKGNILERFSAQQFPDLHSELNLSSLELGDSALYFCASSGGQVNNEQFFGPGTRLTVL.

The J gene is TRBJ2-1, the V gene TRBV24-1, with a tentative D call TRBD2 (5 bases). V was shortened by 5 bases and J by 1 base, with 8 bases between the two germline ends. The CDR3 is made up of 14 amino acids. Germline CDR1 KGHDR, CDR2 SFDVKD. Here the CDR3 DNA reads TGTGCCACCAGTGGTACTAGTTCCTACAATGAGCAGTTCTTC. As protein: CATSGTSSYNEQFF.